The source of this T cell receptor beta chain is a study of identical twins. TCRdb ran MiXCR on the 5' RACE reads and lists one entry per CDR3 protein. The sample includes hundreds of thousands of distinct CDR3 sequences, less than 25% of them seen just once. Trimming took 2 bases from V and 5 from J, leaving 14 bases between them. The CDR3 spans 15 residues. The germline gives CDR1 ENHRY, CDR2 SYGVKD. To note about this clonotype: Antigen unknown.

General study results and limits: Out-of-frame alpha sequences common to twins were enriched for low generation probability.

These same records also appear under a second study, on T cells expressing NK-cell markers. In that study: One of the eight sequenced donors was seronegative, whereas the other seven were HCMV-seropositive. A few donors likewise had their CD3+CD56-NKG2C+ fraction led by these clonotypes.

Sequencing was performed on CD4+ T cells sorted from blood. This clonotype was sampled from a woman aged 18-30 years in good health. The chain joins TRBV10-3 to TRBJ2-3; no firm D call. In DNA, the CDR3 is TGTGCCATCAGTGAGAGTGTGGTAACGAAAGATACGCAGTATTTT. Amino acid sequence: CAISESVVTKDTQYF.